This T cell receptor (beta chain) was retrieved from a study of control samples from healthy donors and cancer patients. This CDR3 contains 11 residues. V dropped 9 bases and J dropped 0 bases, with 6 bases sitting between them. Germline V gives CDR1 SNHLY, CDR2 FYNNEI. In regard to this clone: At the DNA level, this CDR3 is encoded by other sequences in the same sample as well.

Sequencing was performed with immunoSEQ multiplex PCR; in TCRdb, only in-frame clones are kept and a portion is missing. The sample includes about 180,000 clones, 75% to 95% of them seen just once. Sequencing was done on a sample of blood. The TCR sequence derives from a woman in her thirties or forties in good health. The chain joins TRBV2 to TRBJ2-7; D is uncertain. CDR3 protein: CASSYSYEQYF. Written as DNA, the CDR3 is TGTGCCAGTAGTTACTCCTACGAGCAGTACTTC.